This T cell receptor beta chain appears in the sequencing data of a study of immune evolution from preneoplasia to lung adenocarcinoma. Looking at the study overall: HLA loss of heterozygosity: around 6.5% AIS, about 15% MIA, about 31% ADC, none AAH.

The method was immunoSEQ multiplex PCR; TCRdb's version includes in-frame clones alone and lacks a portion of them. The sample yields 14,000 or so clones, less than 90% seen once. Regarding the study as a whole: Top clone frequencies peaked in normal lung, apparently declining through invasive adenocarcinoma. Later-stage lesions seemingly showed higher T cell density and diversity than normal lung.

Nucleic acids came from premalignant or tumor cells enriched by macro-dissection. V gave up 3 bases and J gave up 3 bases, with 9 bases separating them. CDR1 and CDR2 (germline): MNHNY, SVGAGI (reference sequence). The CDR3 contains 13 residues. About this clone itself: Its antigen is unidentified.

V usage is TRBV6-6 and J usage is TRBJ2-7; maybe TRBD1 (6 bases). The TCR comes from a donor at least 70 years old with lung adenocarcinoma. The sequenced sample consisted of FFPE lung adenocarcinoma in situ tissue. For the CDR3, the DNA is TGTGCCAGCAGTTATGTGGACAGCTACGAGCAGTACTTC. This codes for CASSYVDSYEQYF.